Presented here are 10 T cell receptor beta chains from one specimen sequenced in a study of cytomegalovirus exposure and HLA in healthy donors. PCR was performed using 60 Vbeta and 13 Jbeta primers. Assay: immunoSEQ multiplex PCR; the TCRdb copy retains only in-frame clones and omits some. The sample has hundreds of thousands of clones; around nine tenths are singletons. The sequencing input was PBMCs. These receptors all stem from a woman younger than 30 in good health and CMV-seronegative.

The J gene is TRBJ2-1, the V gene TRBV5-4, with TRBD2 matching 7 bases. The germline V gene encodes CDR1 SGHNT and CDR2 YYREEE (reference sequence). The J segment lost 5 bases and the V segment lost 3 bases, leaving 14 bases of the junction unmatched. The CDR3 spans 17 residues. CDR3 amino acids: CASSSSLPRDYHNEQFF. The CDR3 DNA reads TGTGCCAGCAGCTCCAGTTTACCTCGGGACTATCACAATGAGCAGTTCTTC.

The chain combines TRBV13 with TRBJ1-2; 9 bases fit TRBD1. There are 14 residues in the CDR3. Germline CDR1 is PRHDT and CDR2 is FYEKMQ (reference sequence). J was trimmed by 6 bases and V by 5 bases; bases with no gene match: 7. In DNA form, the CDR3 reads TGTGCCAGCAGCACTCGGACAGGGGAACATGGCTACACCTTC. Residues: CASSTRTGEHGYTF.

The rearrangement uses TRBV5-1 and TRBJ1-2; a possible D gene is TRBD1 (5 bases). CDR3 length: 11 residues. V was clipped by 7 bases and J by 5 bases, with 9 bases between them. CDR1 SGHRS and CDR2 YFSETQ come from the germline V gene. The CDR3 here is CASGGAYGYTF. The CDR3 coding sequence is TGCGCCAGCGGTGGGGCTTATGGCTACACCTTC.

The genes are TRBV29-1 and TRBJ1-2; D uncertain. The CDR3 totals 12 residues. V was pared by 4 bases and J by 2 bases, with 8 bases between. Per germline, CDR1 SQVTM and CDR2 ANQGSEA. For the CDR3, the DNA is TGCAGCGTTGTCGACACCAACTATGGCTACACCTTC. Residues: CSVVDTNYGYTF.

The CDR3 DNA reads as TGTGCCAGCAGCCAAGACAGGGGACAGGGCTACACCTTC. It codes for CASSQDRGQGYTF. The chain recombines TRBV14 with TRBJ1-2; 7 bases are a match to TRBD1. CDR3 size: 13 residues. V was clipped by 0 bases and J by 8 bases; unmatched bases: 3. Germline V gene sequence: CDR1 SGHDN, CDR2 FVKESK.

V is TRBV15 and J is TRBJ1-1; D is unclear. The ends were cut back, 1 base at V and 8 bases at J, with 11 bases in the middle. The germline CDR1 and CDR2 sequences are LNHNV and YYDKDF (reference sequence). CDR3 length: 13 amino acids. CDR3 sequence reads: CATSRGRSREAFF. Written as DNA, the CDR3 is TGTGCCACCAGCAGAGGCAGGTCCAGGGAAGCTTTCTTT.

In this sample, this clone turned up once. As DNA, the CDR3 is TGTGCCAGCAGCTTCCCCCAGGCTGAGCAGTTCTTC. It yields the protein CASSFPQAEQFF. This chain uses TRBV5-4 with TRBJ2-1, with D unclear. Germline V lookup: CDR1 SGHNT, CDR2 YYREEE (reference sequence). Trimming removed 2 bases from V and 9 bases from J, with 9 bases in between. The CDR3 has 12 residues.

The CDR3 DNA reads as TGTGCCATCAGTGCGGCCCCCGGGACAGGGCCCTACAATGAGCAGTTCTTC. This gives the protein CAISAAPGTGPYNEQFF. The V gene is TRBV10-3, the J gene TRBJ2-1; 9 bases are a match to TRBD1. V lost 4 bases to trimming and J lost 2 bases; unmatched junction nucleotides: 9. Germline CDR1 and CDR2: ENHRY and SYGVKD. This CDR3 region has 17 residues.

This chain links TRBV5-5 with TRBJ2-7; weak D call: TRBD2 (6 bases). The CDR3 consists of 15 residues. Germline V gene lookup returns CDR1 SGHKS and CDR2 YYEKEE (reference sequence). V lost 0 bases to trimming and J lost 8 bases, with 18 bases between them. The CDR3 bases are TGTGCCAGCAGCTTGGTGGAGGGGCCCCTTTACCAGCAGTACTTC. It translates to CASSLVEGPLYQQYF.

The chain has TRBV11-2 and TRBJ2-1; 10 nucleotides agree with TRBD1. The CDR3 is made up of 15 amino acids. Germline trimming cut 4 bases from V and 8 bases from J; bases unmatched to any gene: 8. CDR1 is SGHAT, CDR2 FQNNGV, per germline. This CDR3 is CASSSTGGWTDEQFF. The CDR3 bases are TGTGCCAGCAGCTCGACAGGGGGCTGGACTGATGAGCAGTTCTTC.